The clone carrying this TCR beta chain has a count of ten or more. Its antigen is unknown. The source of the sample is a study of early T cells in non-severe SARS-CoV-2 infection. Study conclusions and caveats: Reliance on VDJdb matching favored anti-spike CD8 responses; private and CD4 specificities were missed.

Trimming stripped 0 bases from V and 7 bases from J, with 4 bases between. This CDR3 comprises 12 residues. Unique molecular identifiers were affixed to single, distinct cDNA molecules. TCRdb independently ran MiXCR on the 5' RACE reads; one entry per CDR3 protein. This table has approximately 39,000 distinct CDR3 sequences, roughly 4.4% appearing once. Specimen: whole blood. This sequence originates from an adult who was a healthcare worker with PCR-confirmed SARS-CoV-2 infection or an uninfected control (not recorded which). This sequence joins TRBV12-3 or TRBV12-4 and TRBJ2-1, with D hard to call. This chain's CDR3 is CASSLAANEQFF. CDR3 coding DNA: TGTGCCAGCAGTTTAGCAGCGAATGAGCAGTTCTTC.